This TCR beta chain derives from a study of CD4 T cell repertoires in COVID-19 (dated by TCRdb to about 2021). Study-level background: To analyze cross-reactivity, the CFSE-low cells were expanded with IL-2 for about eleven days and then labeled again and restimulated with spike proteins from other coronaviruses. In a few recovered individuals, the TCR Vbeta repertoire of SARS-CoV-2-reactive T cells was analyzed at the subset level. Naturally processed CD4+ T cell responses to SARS-CoV-2 spike and nucleoprotein were characterized in COVID-19-recovered individuals, and clonal composition was assessed by TCR Vbeta sequencing. Beyond this particular receptor, the publication reports: Two or all three memory subsets shared several of the most expanded SARS-CoV-2-reactive clonotypes, which suggests intraclonal diversification. Between roughly 7 and 25% of SARS-CoV-2 clonotypes were also detected in SARS-CoV and/or HKU1 spike-stimulated secondary cultures, consistent with cross-reactivity.

The intended sense of this specimen's time point label: sample from a COVID-19-recovered individual after infection. Patients who had recovered from mild-to-severe COVID-19 served as donors. Uncultured memory T cell samples were sequenced directly after ex vivo isolation. From peripheral blood mononuclear cells, the researchers isolated CD4+ total memory, central memory, effector memory and circulating T follicular helper cells. The library was generated by the immunoSEQ multiplex PCR assay. The original pipeline was this. Repertoire overlap between subsets was quantified using the Chao-Jaccard similarity index and counts of shared clonotypes. TCRdb holds this immuneACCESS table with in-frame rearrangements only. Some clones are missing; in checked studies, unresolved V genes explain under half, and the rest has no known cause. V and J calls and clone size are those listed in that table; D and trimming were worked out from the DNA. The sample table shows tens of thousands of clones, and roughly 80% are seen once. The ten most abundant clones make up about 0.58% of the sample.

As for this clone: The specificity of this receptor is unknown. Qualities for individual bases were not recorded, and no much larger clone is one base off.

Relative to germline, V is missing 3 bases and J is missing 1 base, with 0 bases of the junction outside any gene match. The CDR3 measures 14 amino acids from cysteine to phenylalanine. The retained sequence is limited to the CDR3, 42 bases, with the frame set at the first base. CDR1 and CDR2 are read off the germline V gene as SGHRS and YFSETQ. The sequence is built from TRBV5-1 and TRBJ2-3, with 9 bases aligning to TRBD2. Source: CD4+ T cells from peripheral blood, taken after recovery from COVID-19. The sequence derives from a human donor who had COVID-19. The nucleotide sequence reads as follows: TGCGCCAGCAGCTGGACTAGCGGCACAGATACGCAGTATTTT. The translation is CASSWTSGTDTQYF. The reference TRBV5-1 and TRBJ2-3 proteins fill in what lies around the CDR3, so the full variable domain reads KAGVTQTPRYLIKTRGQQVTLSCSPISGHRSVSWYQQTPGQGLQFLFEYFSETQRNKGNFPGRFSGRQFSNSRSEMNVSTLELGDSALYLCASSWTSGTDTQYFGPGTRLTVL.